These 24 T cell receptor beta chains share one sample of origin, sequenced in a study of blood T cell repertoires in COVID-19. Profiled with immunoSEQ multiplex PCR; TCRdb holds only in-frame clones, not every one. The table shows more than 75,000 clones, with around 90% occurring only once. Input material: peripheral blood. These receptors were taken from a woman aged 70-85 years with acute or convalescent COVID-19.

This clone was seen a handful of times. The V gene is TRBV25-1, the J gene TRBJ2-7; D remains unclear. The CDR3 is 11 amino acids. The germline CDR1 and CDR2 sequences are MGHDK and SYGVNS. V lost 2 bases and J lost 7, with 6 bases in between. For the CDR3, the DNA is TGTGCCAGCAGTGAACGTTTAGAGCAGTACTTC. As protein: CASSERLEQYF.

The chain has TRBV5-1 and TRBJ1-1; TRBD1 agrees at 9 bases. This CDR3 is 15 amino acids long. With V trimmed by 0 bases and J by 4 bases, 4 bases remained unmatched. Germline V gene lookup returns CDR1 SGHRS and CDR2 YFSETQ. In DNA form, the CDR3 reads TGCGCCAGCAGCTTGGCCGGGGGACAGGGCACTGAAGCTTTCTTT. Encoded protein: CASSLAGGQGTEAFF.

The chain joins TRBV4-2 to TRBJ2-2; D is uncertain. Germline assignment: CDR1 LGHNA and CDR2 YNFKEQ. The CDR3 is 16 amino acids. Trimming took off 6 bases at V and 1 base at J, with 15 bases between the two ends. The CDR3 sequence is CASRYGWAGNTGELFF. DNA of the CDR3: TGTGCCAGCAGATATGGGTGGGCAGGGAACACCGGGGAGCTGTTTTTT.

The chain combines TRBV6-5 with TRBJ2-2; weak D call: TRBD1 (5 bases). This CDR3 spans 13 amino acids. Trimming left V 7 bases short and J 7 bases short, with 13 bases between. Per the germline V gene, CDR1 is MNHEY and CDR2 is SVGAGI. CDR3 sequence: CASIEGADGELFF. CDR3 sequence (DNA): TGTGCCAGCATAGAAGGGGCTGACGGGGAGCTGTTTTTT.

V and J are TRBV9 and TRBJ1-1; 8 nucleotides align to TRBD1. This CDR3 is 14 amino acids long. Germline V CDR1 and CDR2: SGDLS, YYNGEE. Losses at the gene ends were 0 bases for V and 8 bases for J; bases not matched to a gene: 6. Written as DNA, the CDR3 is TGTGCCAGCAGCGTAGGGACAGGGACAGGCGAAGCTTTCTTT. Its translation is CASSVGTGTGEAFF.

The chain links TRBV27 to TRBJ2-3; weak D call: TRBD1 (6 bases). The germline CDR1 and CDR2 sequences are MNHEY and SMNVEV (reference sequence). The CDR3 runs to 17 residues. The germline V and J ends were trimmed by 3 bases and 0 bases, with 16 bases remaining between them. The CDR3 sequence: CASSFIGTTSSTDTQYF. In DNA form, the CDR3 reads TGTGCCAGCAGTTTTATTGGGACAACCTCTAGCACAGATACGCAGTATTTT.

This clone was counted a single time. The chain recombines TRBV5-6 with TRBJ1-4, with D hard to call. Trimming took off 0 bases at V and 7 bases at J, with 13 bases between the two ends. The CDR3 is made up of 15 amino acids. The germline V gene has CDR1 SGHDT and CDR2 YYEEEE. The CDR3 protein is CASSLDRKNGEKLFF. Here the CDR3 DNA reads TGTGCCAGCAGCTTGGACAGAAAAAACGGTGAAAAACTGTTTTTT. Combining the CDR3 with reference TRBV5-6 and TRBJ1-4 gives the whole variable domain DAGVTQSPTHLIKTRGQQVTLRCSPKSGHDTVSWYQQALGQGPQFIFQYYEEEERQRGNFPDRFSGHQFPNYSSELNVNALLLGDSALYLCASSLDRKNGEKLFFGSGTQLSVL.

In DNA, the CDR3 is TGTGCCAGCAGCCACACAGGGGCCTCCTACGAGCAGTACTTC. Residues: CASSHTGASYEQYF. The V gene is TRBV3-1 (or the pseudogene TRBV3-2), the J gene TRBJ2-7; 7 bases agree with TRBD1. The germline V gene has CDR1 LGHDT and CDR2 YNNKEL (reference sequence). Trimming cost V 3 bases and J 0 bases; bases outside gene matches: 2. The length of the CDR3 is 14 residues.

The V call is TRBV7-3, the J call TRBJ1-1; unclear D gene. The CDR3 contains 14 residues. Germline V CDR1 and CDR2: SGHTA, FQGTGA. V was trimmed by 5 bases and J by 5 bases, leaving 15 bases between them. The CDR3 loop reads CASSMVLVPTEAFF. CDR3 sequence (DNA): TGTGCCAGCAGCATGGTTTTAGTGCCTACTGAAGCTTTCTTT.

In DNA, the CDR3 is TGTGCCAGCAGTGAGGCAGGGCGCTCCTATGGCTACACCTTC. This encodes CASSEAGRSYGYTF. The J gene is TRBJ1-2, the V gene TRBV6-1; possibly TRBD1 for D (5 bases). Germline CDR1 and CDR2: MNHNS and SASEGT. V dropped 3 bases and J dropped 4 bases, with 12 bases sitting between them. The CDR3 has 14 residues.

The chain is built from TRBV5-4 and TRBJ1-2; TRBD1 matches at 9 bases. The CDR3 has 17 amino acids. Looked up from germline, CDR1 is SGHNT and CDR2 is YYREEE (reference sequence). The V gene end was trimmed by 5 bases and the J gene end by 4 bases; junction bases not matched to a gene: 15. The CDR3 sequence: CASRPNYGTGTSYGYTF. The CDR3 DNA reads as TGTGCCAGCAGGCCAAACTACGGGACAGGGACCTCCTATGGCTACACCTTC.

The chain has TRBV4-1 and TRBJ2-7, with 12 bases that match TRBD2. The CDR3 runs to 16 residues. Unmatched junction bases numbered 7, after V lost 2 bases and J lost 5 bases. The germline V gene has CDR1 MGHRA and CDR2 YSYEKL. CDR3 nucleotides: TGCGCCAGCAGCCAAAAGACTAGCGGGAGTTTCGACGAGCAGTACTTC. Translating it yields CASSQKTSGSFDEQYF.

The CDR3 nucleotides read TGTGCCAGCTCCCTTGACAGGGAGACTGAAGCTTTCTTT. Translating gives CASSLDRETEAFF. The chain has TRBV18 and TRBJ1-1; 7 nucleotides line up with TRBD1. Trimming took 6 bases from V and 5 from J; bases not matched to a gene: 6. Per germline, CDR1 KGHSH and CDR2 LQKENI. This CDR3 contains 13 residues. The full variable domain, in which reference TRBV18 and TRBJ1-1 provide the parts outside the CDR3, is NAGVMQNPRHLVRRRGQEARLRCSPMKGHSHVYWYRQLPEEGLKFMVYLQKENIIDESGMPKERFSAEFPKEGPSILRIQQVVRGDSAAYFCASSLDRETEAFFGQGTRLTVV.

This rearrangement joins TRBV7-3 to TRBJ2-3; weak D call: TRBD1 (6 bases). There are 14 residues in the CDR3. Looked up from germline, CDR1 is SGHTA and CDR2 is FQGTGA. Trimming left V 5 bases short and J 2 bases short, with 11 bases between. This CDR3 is CASSLQGNTDTQYF. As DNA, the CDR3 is TGTGCCAGCAGCCTACAGGGAAACACAGATACGCAGTATTTT.

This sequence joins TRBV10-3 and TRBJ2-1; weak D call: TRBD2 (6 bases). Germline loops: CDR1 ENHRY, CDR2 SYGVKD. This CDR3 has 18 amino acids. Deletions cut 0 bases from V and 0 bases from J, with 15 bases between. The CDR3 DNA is TGTGCCATCAGTGAGTCCCCCCTGGGGGGAGGCTCCTACAATGAGCAGTTCTTC. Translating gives CAISESPLGGGSYNEQFF.

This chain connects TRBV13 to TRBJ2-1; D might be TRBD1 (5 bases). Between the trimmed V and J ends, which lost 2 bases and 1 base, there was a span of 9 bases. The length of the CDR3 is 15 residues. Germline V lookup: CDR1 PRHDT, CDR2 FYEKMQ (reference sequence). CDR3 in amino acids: CASSLFQGSYNEQFF. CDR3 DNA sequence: TGTGCCAGCAGCTTATTTCAGGGTTCCTACAATGAGCAGTTCTTC.

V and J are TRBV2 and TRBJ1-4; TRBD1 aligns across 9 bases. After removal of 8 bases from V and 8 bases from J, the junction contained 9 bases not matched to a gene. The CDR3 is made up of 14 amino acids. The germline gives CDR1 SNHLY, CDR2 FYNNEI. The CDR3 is CASRAGTGSEKLFF. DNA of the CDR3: TGTGCCAGCCGAGCCGGGACAGGGAGCGAAAAACTGTTTTTT. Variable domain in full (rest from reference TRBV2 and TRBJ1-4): EPEVTQTPSHQVTQMGQEVILRCVPISNHLYFYWYRQILGQKVEFLVSFYNNEISEKSEIFDDQFSVERPDGSNFTLKIRSTKLEDSAMYFCASRAGTGSEKLFFGSGTQLSVL.

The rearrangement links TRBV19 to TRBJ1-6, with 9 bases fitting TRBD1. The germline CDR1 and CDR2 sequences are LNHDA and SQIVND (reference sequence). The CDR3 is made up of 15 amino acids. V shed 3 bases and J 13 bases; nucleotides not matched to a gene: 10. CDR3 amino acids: CASSIGKTGGRPLHF. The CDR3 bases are TGTGCCAGTAGTATCGGCAAGACAGGGGGACGGCCCCTCCACTTT.

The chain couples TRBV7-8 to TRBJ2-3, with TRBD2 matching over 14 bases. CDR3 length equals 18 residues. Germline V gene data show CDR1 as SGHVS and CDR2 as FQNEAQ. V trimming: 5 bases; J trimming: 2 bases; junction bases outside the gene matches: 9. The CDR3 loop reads CASSLRLAGGPVTDTQYF. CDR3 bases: TGTGCCAGCAGCCTAAGACTAGCGGGAGGGCCTGTCACAGATACGCAGTATTTT.

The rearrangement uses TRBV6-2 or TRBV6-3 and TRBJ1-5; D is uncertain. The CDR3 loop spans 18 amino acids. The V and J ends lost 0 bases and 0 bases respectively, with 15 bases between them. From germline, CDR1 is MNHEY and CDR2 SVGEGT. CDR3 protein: CASSYSLGQDYSNQPQHF. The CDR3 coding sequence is TGTGCCAGCAGTTACTCCCTTGGGCAGGACTATAGCAATCAGCCCCAGCATTTT.

The CDR3 bases are TGCAGCGTTGAAGTCTCTAGCGGGAGTTACGAGCAGTACTTC. Its protein product is CSVEVSSGSYEQYF. V gene TRBV29-1 combines with J gene TRBJ2-7, with 10 bases aligning to TRBD2. Germline V gene lookup returns CDR1 SQVTM and CDR2 ANQGSEA. This CDR3 has 14 amino acids. V lost 1 base to trimming and J lost 4 bases; unmatched junction nucleotides: 4.

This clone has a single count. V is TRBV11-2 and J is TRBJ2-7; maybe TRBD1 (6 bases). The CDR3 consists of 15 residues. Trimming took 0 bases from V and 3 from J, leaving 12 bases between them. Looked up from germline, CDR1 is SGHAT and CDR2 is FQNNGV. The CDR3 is CASSLERGSFYEQYF. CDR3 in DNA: TGTGCCAGCAGCTTAGAAAGGGGGTCCTTCTACGAGCAGTACTTC.

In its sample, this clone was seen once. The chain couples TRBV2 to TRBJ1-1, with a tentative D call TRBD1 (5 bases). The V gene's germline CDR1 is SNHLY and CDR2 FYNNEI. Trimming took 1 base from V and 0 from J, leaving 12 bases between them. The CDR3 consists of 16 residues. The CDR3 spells CASSEGEAGLNTEAFF. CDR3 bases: TGTGCCAGCAGTGAAGGGGAAGCAGGGTTGAACACTGAAGCTTTCTTT.

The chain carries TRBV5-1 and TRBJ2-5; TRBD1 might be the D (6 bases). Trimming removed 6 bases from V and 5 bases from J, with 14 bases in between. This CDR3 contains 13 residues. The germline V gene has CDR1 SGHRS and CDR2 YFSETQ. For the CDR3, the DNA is TGCGCCAGCAATCGGGACATTCGGGAGACCCAGTACTTC. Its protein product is CASNRDIRETQYF. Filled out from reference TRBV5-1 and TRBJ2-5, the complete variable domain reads KAGVTQTPRYLIKTRGQQVTLSCSPISGHRSVSWYQQTPGQGLQFLFEYFSETQRNKGNFPGRFSGRQFSNSRSEMNVSTLELGDSALYLCASNRDIRETQYFGPGTRLLVL.